Presented here are 18 T cell receptor beta chains from one specimen sequenced in a study of Ad26.COV2.S vaccination and SARS-CoV-2 variants. Indicated treatment: approximately 18 received Ad26.COV2.S at low or high dose, single or two shots; about 5 received placebo; per-sample allocation not given. All samples were drawn on day 63, counting from the first vaccine or placebo injection. Profiled with immunoSEQ multiplex PCR; TCRdb holds only in-frame clones, not every one. The sample shows more than 350,000 clones, approximately 92% of them seen only once. The starting material was peripheral blood, obtained in a trial of Ad26.COV2.S vaccine versus placebo. The origin of the receptors is a person between 18 and 65 years old who received the Ad26.COV2.S COVID-19 vaccine or a placebo.

The chain's CDR3 is CASCLGGAMNTEAFF. The CDR3 region has the DNA TGTGCCAGCTGCCTCGGGGGTGCCATGAACACTGAAGCTTTCTTT. The genes are TRBV27 and TRBJ1-1; D is possibly TRBD1 (5 bases). V lost 8 bases and J 0 bases, leaving 16 bases between the germline ends. The V gene's germline CDR1 is MNHEY and CDR2 SMNVEV (reference sequence). The CDR3 is 15 residues long.

This chain links TRBV5-6 with TRBJ2-3; D may be TRBD1 or TRBD2 (6 bases each). The CDR3 runs 14 residues. V lost 6 bases and J 5 bases, leaving 16 bases between the germline ends. Germline CDR1 is SGHDT and CDR2 is YYEEEE. The CDR3 bases are TGTGCCAGCACTGTAGTAGGGGGGATAGATACGCAGTATTTT. Translation: CASTVVGGIDTQYF.

The V call is TRBV27, the J call TRBJ2-1; weak D call: TRBD1 (5 bases). V lost 4 bases and J lost 6, with 19 bases in between. The CDR3 loop spans 16 amino acids. Germline V gene lookup returns CDR1 MNHEY and CDR2 SMNVEV (reference sequence). As DNA, the CDR3 is TGTGCCAGCAGTTCCCCGGGCCGGACAAGGGGCAATGAGCAGTTCTTC. Its protein is CASSSPGRTRGNEQFF.

This chain links TRBV27 with TRBJ2-1; the D gene could be TRBD1 or TRBD2 (6 bases each). Trimming pared 6 bases from V and 2 bases from J, leaving 14 bases between. The CDR3 sequence is 15 residues long. Per germline, CDR1 MNHEY and CDR2 SMNVEV (reference sequence). DNA of the CDR3: TGTGCCAGCAGCCCGATCGGGGGCCCCTACAATGAGCAGTTCTTC. Protein product: CASSPIGGPYNEQFF.

This rearrangement joins TRBV7-9 to TRBJ2-7, with TRBD2 matching over 10 bases. Germline V gene sequence: CDR1 SEHNR, CDR2 FQNEAQ (reference sequence). V dropped 4 bases and J dropped 3; count of bases not matched to a gene: 15. The CDR3 runs 18 residues. The DNA of the CDR3 is TGTGCCAGCAGCTCTGACCCGGCCCGGACTAGCGGACGCTACGAGCAGTACTTC. Encoded protein: CASSSDPARTSGRYEQYF.

The chain links TRBV4-3 to TRBJ2-1, with D maybe TRBD2 (6 bases). The CDR3 spans 16 residues. V gave up 3 bases and J gave up 3 bases, with 15 bases separating them. CDR1 LGHNA and CDR2 YSLEER come from the germline V gene. CDR3 loop: CASSQDSGPHYNEQFF. CDR3 nucleotides: TGCGCCAGCAGCCAGGATAGCGGCCCTCACTACAATGAGCAGTTCTTC.

The chain carries TRBV18 and TRBJ1-3; maybe TRBD1 (5 bases). V was cut by 2 bases and J by 4 bases, with 6 bases left in between. The CDR3 consists of 13 residues. Germline CDR1 KGHSH, CDR2 LQKENI. CDR3 protein: CASSPGDGNTIYF. As DNA, the CDR3 is TGTGCCAGCTCACCAGGGGACGGAAACACCATATATTTT.

A few counts support this clone. Other DNA sequences in the same sample also yield this CDR3. CDR3 amino acids: CASSLGYEQYF. The CDR3 DNA reads as TGCGCCAGCAGCTTGGGCTACGAGCAGTACTTC. This chain connects TRBV5-1 to TRBJ2-7; D not resolved. Germline V CDR1 and CDR2: SGHRS, YFSETQ. The CDR3 covers 11 residues. The V end lost 0 bases, the J end lost 3 bases, and 1 base lay between the germline ends.

For this clone: Other DNA sequences in this specimen translate into the identical CDR3. This chain connects TRBV18 to TRBJ2-1, with 8 bases fitting TRBD2. The CDR3 is 16 residues long. Germline V gene data show CDR1 as KGHSH and CDR2 as LQKENI. V was clipped by 0 bases and J by 0 bases; unmatched bases: 1. CDR3: CASSPPGTSSYNEQFF. The CDR3 coding sequence is TGTGCCAGCTCACCACCGGGGACTAGCTCCTACAATGAGCAGTTCTTC. The full variable domain, in which reference TRBV18 and TRBJ2-1 provide the parts outside the CDR3, is NAGVMQNPRHLVRRRGQEARLRCSPMKGHSHVYWYRQLPEEGLKFMVYLQKENIIDESGMPKERFSAEFPKEGPSILRIQQVVRGDSAAYFCASSPPGTSSYNEQFFGPGTRLTVL.

The genes are TRBV19 and TRBJ1-1; TRBD1 matches at 7 bases. V lost 10 bases and J lost 3; bases outside the gene matches: 8. Looked up from germline, CDR1 is LNHDA and CDR2 is SQIVND (reference sequence). The CDR3 runs to 13 residues. The chain's CDR3 is CATRTGRDTEAFF. DNA for the CDR3: TGTGCCACCCGGACAGGACGGGACACTGAAGCTTTCTTT. Complete variable domain (other parts from reference TRBV19 and TRBJ1-1): DGGITQSPKYLFRKEGQNVTLSCEQNLNHDAMYWYRQDPGQGLRLIYYSQIVNDFQKGDIAEGYSVSREKKESFPLTVTSAQKNPTAFYLCATRTGRDTEAFFGQGTRLTVV.

V gene TRBV30 combines with J gene TRBJ1-4; D is uncertain. CDR1 and CDR2 from the germline V gene are GTSNPN and SVGIG (reference sequence). This CDR3 has 11 amino acids. The V gene lost 1 base and the J gene lost 14 bases, with 11 bases spanning the gap. The CDR3 loop is CAWSASKVLFF. CDR3 nucleotides: TGTGCCTGGAGTGCTTCCAAGGTTCTGTTTTTT.

The chain is built from TRBV2 and TRBJ1-1; perhaps TRBD1 as D (5 bases). The CDR3 sequence is 11 residues long. Germline V lookup: CDR1 SNHLY, CDR2 FYNNEI. Trimming stripped 5 bases from V and 8 bases from J, with 9 bases between. The DNA for the CDR3 is TGTGCCAGCAGTCAACAGGTAGAAGCTTTCTTT. Protein sequence: CASSQQVEAFF.

This rearrangement joins TRBV24-1 to TRBJ2-1; 10 bases line up with TRBD1. The length of the CDR3 is 20 residues. Germline trimming cut 0 bases from V and 4 bases from J; bases unmatched to any gene: 14. Germline lookup yields CDR1 KGHDR and CDR2 SFDVKD. In DNA, the CDR3 is TGTGCCACCAGTGATTTGCGGGACAGGGGAATAAACCCCCCTTACAATGAGCAGTTCTTC. Residues: CATSDLRDRGINPPYNEQFF.

The rearrangement links TRBV25-1 to TRBJ2-6; no reliable D call. Between the trimmed V and J ends, which lost 8 bases and 0 bases, there was a span of 11 bases. In germline, CDR1 is MGHDK, CDR2 SYGVNS. The CDR3 totals 15 residues. The CDR3 sequence: CASSYKHSGANVLTF. CDR3 DNA: TGTGCCAGCTCGTACAAGCACTCTGGGGCCAACGTCCTGACTTTC. Based on the CDR3 plus reference TRBV25-1 and TRBJ2-6, the full variable domain is EADIYQTPRYLVIGTGKKITLECSQTMGHDKMYWYQQDPGMELHLIHYSYGVNSTEKGDLSSESTVSRIRTEHFPLTLESARPSHTSQYLCASSYKHSGANVLTFGAGSRLTVL.

The J gene is TRBJ1-5, the V gene TRBV27, with a weak D call TRBD1 (5 bases). The germline V gene has CDR1 MNHEY and CDR2 SMNVEV (reference sequence). This CDR3 is 15 amino acids long. V was trimmed by 5 bases and J by 0 bases, leaving 11 bases between them. The CDR3 loop is CASSPAGGSNQPQHF. In DNA, the CDR3 is TGTGCCAGCAGTCCGGCCGGGGGTAGCAATCAGCCCCAGCATTTT.

V gene TRBV19 combines with J gene TRBJ2-1, with 10 bases that match TRBD2. Trimming at V came to 10 bases and at J to 16 bases, leaving 10 bases not matched to a gene. There are 11 residues in the CDR3. The germline V gene has CDR1 LNHDA and CDR2 SQIVND (reference sequence). The CDR3 here is CATSGSGREFF. As DNA, the CDR3 is TGTGCCACCTCGGGGAGCGGGAGGGAATTCTTC. Based on the CDR3 plus reference TRBV19 and TRBJ2-1, the full variable domain is DGGITQSPKYLFRKEGQNVTLSCEQNLNHDAMYWYRQDPGQGLRLIYYSQIVNDFQKGDIAEGYSVSREKKESFPLTVTSAQKNPTAFYLCATSGSGREFFGPGTRLTVL.

The V call is TRBV6-5, the J call TRBJ1-4; the match to TRBD1 covers 11 bases. The germline gives CDR1 MNHEY, CDR2 SVGAGI. This CDR3 region has 16 residues. V lost 2 bases, J lost 10 bases, and 9 bases stayed unmatched. The CDR3 loop is CASSYGAGTGGGKLFF. The CDR3 DNA is TGTGCCAGCAGTTACGGTGCCGGGACAGGGGGAGGAAAACTGTTTTTT.

J is TRBJ1-1 and V is TRBV7-9, with 7 bases lining up with TRBD1. The CDR3 runs 15 residues. Germline CDR1 SEHNR, CDR2 FQNEAQ (reference sequence). V lost 6 bases and J lost 2; bases outside the gene matches: 9. Written as DNA, the CDR3 is TGTGCCAGCAGTCTTCCGGGACAGATAAACACTGAAGCTTTCTTT. Encoded protein: CASSLPGQINTEAFF.